This is a list of T cell receptor beta chains from one sample in a study of blood T cells in healthy people across ages. TCRdb reanalysed the 5' RACE reads using MiXCR and keeps one entry per CDR3 protein. The sample contains 700,000 to 850,000 distinct CDR3 sequences, about 37% of which appear only once. The sequenced material came from blood. All receptors come from a man aged 18 to 29 in good health. Both conserved end residues are part of each CDR3. The D gene is left open where the match is weak. Some rows have no size entry. The others give once, few or many, or a class for an expanded clone.

v_call	clone_size	d_call	j_call	cdr3_aa	cdr3_nt
TRBV6-5	many	TRBD1	TRBJ1-2	CASRPPGQGNGYTF	TGTGCCAGCAGGCCTCCGGGACAGGGGAATGGCTACACCTTC
TRBV4-2	-	-	TRBJ2-5	CASSQDSGGPRGTQYF	TGTGCCAGCAGCCAAGATTCCGGCGGCCCCAGGGGGACCCAGTACTTC
TRBV7-2	few	TRBD1	TRBJ1-4	CATRQGSVATNEKLFF	TGTGCGACTCGACAGGGCTCGGTTGCAACTAATGAAAAACTGTTTTTT
TRBV5-1	few	-	TRBJ1-4	CASSLAPRTDEKLFF	TGCGCCAGCAGCTTGGCCCCGAGAACCGATGAAAAACTGTTTTTT
TRBV20-1	few	-	TRBJ1-6	CSAGRLESSYNSPLHF	TGCAGTGCTGGCCGCCTGGAGAGCTCCTATAATTCACCCCTCCACTTT
TRBV20-1	-	-	TRBJ2-2	CSARGVNTGELFF	TGCAGTGCTAGGGGCGTGAACACCGGGGAGCTGTTTTTT
TRBV7-9	few	-	TRBJ2-7	CASSRVALSYHEQYF	TGTGCCAGCAGCCGCGTTGCTCTCAGCTACCACGAGCAGTACTTC
TRBV3-1	-	-	TRBJ2-7	CASSQDGGTPGSYEQYF	TGTGCCAGCAGCCAGGACGGCGGGACTCCCGGCTCCTACGAGCAGTACTTC
TRBV12-3/TRBV12-4	few	TRBD2	TRBJ2-3	CASSFPAGGRTDTQYF	TGTGCCAGCAGTTTCCCAGCGGGGGGGCGCACAGATACGCAGTATTTT
TRBV5-1	-	-	TRBJ2-6	CASSLVGQGTGANVLTF	TGCGCCAGCAGCTTGGTAGGTCAGGGAACTGGGGCCAACGTCCTGACTTTC
TRBV14	few	-	TRBJ2-1	CASSQVGRNQETQFF	TGTGCCAGCAGCCAAGTCGGGAGAAACCAAGAGACCCAGTTCTTC
TRBV7-9	-	TRBD1	TRBJ2-1	CASSPLTGDVQFF	TGTGCCAGCAGCCCCTTGACAGGGGATGTGCAGTTCTTC
TRBV7-2	-	-	TRBJ2-1	CASSYAGGKNEQFF	TGTGCCAGCAGCTACGCCGGGGGAAAAAATGAGCAGTTCTTC
TRBV3-1	once	-	TRBJ1-1	CASSQIGGMGTEAFF	TGTGCCAGCAGCCAAATCGGAGGGATGGGCACTGAAGCTTTCTTT
TRBV25-1	few	-	TRBJ2-5	CASLGGLQETQYF	TGTGCCTCCCTAGGAGGCCTCCAAGAGACCCAGTACTTC
TRBV7-8	few	TRBD1	TRBJ2-7	CASSNRDSLPYEQYF	TGTGCCAGCAGCAACCGGGACAGCTTACCCTACGAGCAGTACTTC
TRBV27	-	-	TRBJ1-5	CASSWGLGYQPQHF	TGTGCCAGCAGTTGGGGACTGGGATATCAGCCCCAGCATTTT